This paragraph reports one T cell receptor (beta chain). V was cut by 0 bases and J by 5 bases, with 14 bases left in between. CDR3 length equals 15 residues. Germline V gene sequence: CDR1 SGHTS, CDR2 YDEGEE. Sequenced by immunoSEQ multiplex PCR; TCRdb stores in-frame clones only, minus some. The data contain some 130,000 clones, roughly 86% of them singletons. The entry originates in a study of blood T cell repertoires in COVID-19. The source material was peripheral blood. The rearrangement links TRBV5-8 to TRBJ1-1; D is perhaps TRBD1 (5 bases). The receptor's source is a woman aged 70-85 years with COVID-19, enrolled during active disease. The CDR3 bases are TGTGCCAGCAGCTTGGCCGGGGGATGGGATACTGAAGCTTTCTTT. This codes for CASSLAGGWDTEAFF. Using reference TRBV5-8 and TRBJ1-1 for the parts outside the CDR3, the full variable domain is EAGVTQSPTHLIKTRGQQATLRCSPISGHTSVYWYQQALGLGLQFLLWYDEGEERNRGNFPPRFSGRQFPNYSSELNVNALELEDSALYLCASSLAGGWDTEAFFGQGTRLTVV.